Listed below are T cell receptor beta chains from one sample, sequenced in a study of blood T cell repertoires in COVID-19. Using immunoSEQ multiplex PCR, the repertoire was profiled, and TCRdb retains in-frame clones only, with some absent. The sample yields 100,000 to 150,000 clones, around 81% seen once. The specimen sequenced was peripheral blood. These TCRs come from a man aged 25 to 40 with COVID-19, enrolled during active disease. CDR3s include the opening cysteine and the closing phenylalanine or tryptophan. D genes are given only for firm matches. Where a row states a size, it is once, few, many or the class of an expanded clone; other rows omit it.

D,size,J,V,DNA,CDR3
TRBD2,NA,TRBJ2-2,TRBV6-2/TRBV6-3,TGTGCCAGCAGCGGACTAGCGGGAGGATGGGCCGGGGAGCTGTTTTTT,CASSGLAGGWAGELFF
NA,NA,TRBJ1-2,TRBV6-1,TGTGCCAGCAGTGAAGGTGGGCACATCTATGGCTACACCTTC,CASSEGGHIYGYTF
TRBD1,NA,TRBJ1-1,TRBV5-1,TGCGCCAGCAGCTTGGCCAGACAGGGAGGAGGGAACACTGAAGCTTTCTTT,CASSLARQGGGNTEAFF
TRBD1,NA,TRBJ1-5,TRBV7-8,TGTGCCAGCAGCCGGACAGGGGATCAGCCCCAGCATTTT,CASSRTGDQPQHF
NA,NA,TRBJ1-3,TRBV18,TGTGCCAGCTCACCATTGTACGCGCCGAGCTCTGGAAACACCATATATTTT,CASSPLYAPSSGNTIYF
TRBD2,NA,TRBJ2-3,TRBV3-1/TRBV3-2,TGTGCCAGCAGCCATCGACTAGCGGGAGATACGCAGTATTTT,CASSHRLAGDTQYF
NA,NA,TRBJ1-1,TRBV2,TGTGCCAGCATGGGGGAGGACACTGAAGCTTTCTTT,CASMGEDTEAFF
TRBD1,NA,TRBJ1-2,TRBV28,TGTGCCAGCAGTCCGGGCCCCGGGACAGGGCTCTATGGCTACACCTTC,CASSPGPGTGLYGYTF
NA,NA,TRBJ2-2,TRBV4-3,TGCGCCACCTCTCAAGGGGGACCAGGGGAGCTGTTTTTT,CATSQGGPGELFF
TRBD2,NA,TRBJ2-7,TRBV7-3,TGTGCCAGCAGCCCAGGGCGCGGGGGCGAGCAGTACTTC,CASSPGRGGEQYF
TRBD2,NA,TRBJ2-1,TRBV6-1,TGTGCCAGCAGTGAAACAGGTCTAGCGGGGCAGTTCTTC,CASSETGLAGQFF
TRBD1,NA,TRBJ1-1,TRBV12-3/TRBV12-4,TGTGCCAGCATACAGGGGGGATGGACTGAAGCTTTCTTT,CASIQGGWTEAFF
NA,NA,TRBJ1-2,TRBV28,TGTGCCAGCAGTTTAAAGTGGACAGTTAACTATGGCTACACCTTC,CASSLKWTVNYGYTF
NA,NA,TRBJ1-5,TRBV21-1,TGTGCCAGCAGCAAAGAAGCCAGGGGGAATCAGCCCCAGCATTTT,CASSKEARGNQPQHF
TRBD1,NA,TRBJ2-1,TRBV28,TGTGCCAGCAGTCCTCTTTGGGGGACAGACAATGAGCAGTTCTTC,CASSPLWGTDNEQFF
NA,NA,TRBJ1-3,TRBV7-9,TGTGCCAGCAGCTTAGTGACAGGCTCTGGAAACACCATATATTTT,CASSLVTGSGNTIYF
TRBD1,NA,TRBJ1-2,TRBV28,TGTGCCAGCAGTTTGACAGGGGCCACAACCTATGGCTACACCTTC,CASSLTGATTYGYTF
NA,NA,TRBJ1-3,TRBV5-1,TGCGCCAGCAGCGTTACAGGGAGCCCTGGAAACACCATATATTTT,CASSVTGSPGNTIYF
NA,NA,TRBJ1-2,TRBV11-1,TGTGCCAGCAGCTTAGGGGGCTCCTCCGGCTACACCTTC,CASSLGGSSGYTF
NA,NA,TRBJ2-1,TRBV9,TGTGCCAGCAGCGTGGGGGCTAGCGGCCTTGAGCAGTTCTTC,CASSVGASGLEQFF
NA,NA,TRBJ1-2,TRBV28,TGTGCCAGCAGTCTTCTTGTACTATCGACTGGTAACTATGGCTACACCTTC,CASSLLVLSTGNYGYTF
TRBD1,NA,TRBJ1-4,TRBV4-3,TGCGCCAGCAGCCGATCGACTCCGGGACAGGGCCGGGATGAAAAACTGTTTTTT,CASSRSTPGQGRDEKLFF
TRBD1,NA,TRBJ2-2,TRBV3-1/TRBV3-2,TGTGCCAGCAGCCAATACCCGGGACAGGGAACCGGGGAGCTGTTTTTT,CASSQYPGQGTGELFF
NA,NA,TRBJ1-1,TRBV2,TGTGCCAGCAGTGAGGGGGGGGTTCTTCGGGACATAAGAAGGTGGTTAACGGAAGCTTTCTTT,CASSEGGVLRDIRRWLTEAFF
NA,NA,TRBJ2-7,TRBV6-1,TGTGCCAGCAGTGAATTGGGCACGGCCTACGAGCAGTACTTC,CASSELGTAYEQYF
TRBD1,NA,TRBJ1-2,TRBV5-1,TGCGCCAGCAGCTTGGCTGGGACAGGGACCTATGGCTACACCTTC,CASSLAGTGTYGYTF
NA,NA,TRBJ2-7,TRBV11-2,TGTGCCAGCAATCTAGGGGGGGGACTTTTTGCCTACGAGCAGTACTTC,CASNLGGGLFAYEQYF
TRBD1,NA,TRBJ2-7,TRBV11-1,TGTGCCAGCAGCTCAGACAGGGGGCGATTCTCCTACGAGCAGTACTTC,CASSSDRGRFSYEQYF
TRBD1,many,TRBJ1-2,TRBV5-1,TGCGCCAGCAGCGGGGGACAGACCTATGGCTACACCTTC,CASSGGQTYGYTF
NA,NA,TRBJ1-5,TRBV19,TGTGCCAGTAGTATCAGCGGGGTTGGCAATCAGCCCCAGCATTTT,CASSISGVGNQPQHF
NA,once,TRBJ2-1,TRBV6-4,TGTGCCAGCAGTAACACTCGTCGGGACATCTACAATGAGCAGTTCTTC,CASSNTRRDIYNEQFF
NA,NA,TRBJ1-6,TRBV19,TGTGCCAGTAGACCCTCAAGGGGGAGCTCCTATAATTCACCCCTCCACTTT,CASRPSRGSSYNSPLHF